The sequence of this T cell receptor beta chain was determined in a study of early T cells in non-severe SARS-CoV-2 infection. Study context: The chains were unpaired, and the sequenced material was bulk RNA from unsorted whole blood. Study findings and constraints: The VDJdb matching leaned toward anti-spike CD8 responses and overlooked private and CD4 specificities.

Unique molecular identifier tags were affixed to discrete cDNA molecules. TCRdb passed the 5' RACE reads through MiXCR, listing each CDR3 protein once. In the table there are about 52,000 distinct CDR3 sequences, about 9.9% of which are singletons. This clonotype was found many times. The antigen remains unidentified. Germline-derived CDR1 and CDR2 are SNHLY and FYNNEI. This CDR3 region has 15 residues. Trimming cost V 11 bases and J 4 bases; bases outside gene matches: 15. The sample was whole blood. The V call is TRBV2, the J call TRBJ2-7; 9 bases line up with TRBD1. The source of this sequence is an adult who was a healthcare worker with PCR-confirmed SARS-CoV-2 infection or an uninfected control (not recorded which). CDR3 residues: CAGTRRDRVKYEQYF. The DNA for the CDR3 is TGTGCCGGAACCCGAAGGGACAGGGTTAAGTACGAGCAGTACTTC.